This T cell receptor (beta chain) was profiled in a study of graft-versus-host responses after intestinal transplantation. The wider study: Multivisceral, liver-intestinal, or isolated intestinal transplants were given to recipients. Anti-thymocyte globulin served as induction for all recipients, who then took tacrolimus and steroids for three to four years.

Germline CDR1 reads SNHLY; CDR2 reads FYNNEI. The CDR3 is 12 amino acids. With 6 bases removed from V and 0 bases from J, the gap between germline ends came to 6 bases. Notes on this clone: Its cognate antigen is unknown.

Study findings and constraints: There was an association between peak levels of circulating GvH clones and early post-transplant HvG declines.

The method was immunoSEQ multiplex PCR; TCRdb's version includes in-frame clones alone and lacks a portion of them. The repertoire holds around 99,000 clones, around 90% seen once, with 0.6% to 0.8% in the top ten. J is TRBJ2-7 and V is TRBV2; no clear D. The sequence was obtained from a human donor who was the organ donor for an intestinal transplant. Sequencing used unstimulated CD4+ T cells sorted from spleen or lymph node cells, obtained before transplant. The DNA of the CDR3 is TGTGCCAGCAGGGCTAGCTCCTACGAGCAGTACTTC. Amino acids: CASRASSYEQYF.